The rows below give T cell receptor beta chains drawn from one sample of a study of patients and donors after allogeneic stem cell transplantation. TCRdb reprocessed the RT-PCR reads with MiXCR, giving one entry per CDR3 protein. The sample holds about 960,000 distinct CDR3 sequences, over 15% seen once. Sequences were obtained from blood, either unsorted or a sorted T cell fraction (not recorded which). The receptor set was obtained from a human donor who was either an allogeneic HSCT recipient or a stem cell or donor lymphocyte infusion donor (not recorded which). It is not recorded whose cells these are; they may come from a transplant donor. The CDR3 runs from the conserved cysteine through the conserved F or W. D genes are given only for firm matches. The size entry is marked missing in some rows and otherwise reads once, few, many or a size class.

CDR3 DNA | CDR3 protein | J gene | clone size | V gene | D gene | CDR3 length
TGTGCCAGCAGCGCCCAGACGATCACAGATACGCAGTATTTT | CASSAQTITDTQYF | TRBJ2-3 | few | TRBV9 | NA | 14
TGTGCCAGCAGCAGTGGGGTGGGGTACGAGCAGTACTTC | CASSSGVGYEQYF | TRBJ2-7 | NA | TRBV9 | NA | 13
TGTGCCAGCAGCCGGCAGCGGGGGGGACCCCAAGAGACCCAGTACTTC | CASSRQRGGPQETQYF | TRBJ2-5 | few | TRBV4-2 | TRBD2 | 16
TGCAGTGCTAGTCTCTTTCAGGTCTCCCCAGGGACTGAAGCTTTCTTT | CSASLFQVSPGTEAFF | TRBJ1-1 | few | TRBV20-1 | NA | 16
TGCGCCAGCAGCCTAGGCGAAACACTGTTTTTT | CASSLGETLFF | TRBJ1-4 | few | TRBV4-1 | NA | 11
TGTGCCAGCAGTTTTGGAGGGGGCCGGGTGACCCAGTACTTC | CASSFGGGRVTQYF | TRBJ2-5 | NA | TRBV12-3/TRBV12-4 | NA | 14
TGTGCCACCAGCAGAGGAGGACAGAACGTCTATGGCTACACCTTC | CATSRGGQNVYGYTF | TRBJ1-2 | many | TRBV15 | NA | 15
TGTGCCAGCAGCCAAACGACGGAGTTCGGCTACACCTTC | CASSQTTEFGYTF | TRBJ1-2 | NA | TRBV3-1 | NA | 13
TGTGCCAGCAGTTTTTGGTTGCAGCAAAACCTCCCGAATAATTCACCCCTCCACTTT | CASSFWLQQNLPNNSPLHF | TRBJ1-6 | NA | TRBV12-3/TRBV12-4 | NA | 19
TGTGCCACCAGCAGAGTACGGAGAGAGGGTGAAAAACTGTTTTTT | CATSRVRREGEKLFF | TRBJ1-4 | NA | TRBV15 | NA | 15
TGTGCCATCACCGCCAGCGAGGGACCCCCTAACTATGGCTACACCTTC | CAITASEGPPNYGYTF | TRBJ1-2 | few | TRBV10-3 | NA | 16
TGTGCCAGCTCACCCTTGACAGGGCTTAATCAGCCCCAGCATTTT | CASSPLTGLNQPQHF | TRBJ1-5 | NA | TRBV18 | TRBD1 | 15
TGTGCCAGTAGTATGTATCGCGGCGCTTTCTTT | CASSMYRGAFF | TRBJ1-1 | NA | TRBV19 | NA | 11
TGCAGTGGAGGGACTAATGAAAAACTGTTTTTT | CSGGTNEKLFF | TRBJ1-4 | few | TRBV20-1 | NA | 11
TGTGCCAGCAGCGATGGCAAGCGGGCGACCGGGGAGCTGTTTTTT | CASSDGKRATGELFF | TRBJ2-2 | few | TRBV11-2 | NA | 15
TGTGCCAGCAGCGTAGGGTCGACTAGCGAAGATACGCAGTATTTT | CASSVGSTSEDTQYF | TRBJ2-3 | NA | TRBV9 | TRBD2 | 15
TGCAGTGCTAGAGATGGTAGGAGGGGGACTGAAGCTTTCTTT | CSARDGRRGTEAFF | TRBJ1-1 | once | TRBV20-1 | NA | 14
TGCAGTGCTAGAGATCATGAGAGAGTTGGGACGAACACTGAAGCTTTCTTT | CSARDHERVGTNTEAFF | TRBJ1-1 | many | TRBV20-1 | NA | 17
TGTGCCAGCAGTTACCCAGGACTAGCCCCAAGGGTCGGGGAGCTGTTTTTT | CASSYPGLAPRVGELFF | TRBJ2-2 | few | TRBV6-2/TRBV6-3 | TRBD2 | 17
TGCGCCAGCAGCCCTGGACAGGGGGCGCGCACTAACTATGGCTACACCTTC | CASSPGQGARTNYGYTF | TRBJ1-2 | NA | TRBV5-1 | TRBD1 | 17
TGTGCCAGCAGCCCCCGGACAGGGTTGGGATTGGAGACCCAGTACTTC | CASSPRTGLGLETQYF | TRBJ2-5 | NA | TRBV5-5 | TRBD1 | 16
TGTGCCAGCAGCGATGACAGTTTCGAGCAGTTCTTC | CASSDDSFEQFF | TRBJ2-1 | few | TRBV6-2/TRBV6-3 | NA | 12
TGTACCTTAGCGGGAAATCAGCATGGCTACACCTTC | CTLAGNQHGYTF | TRBJ1-2 | NA | TRBV20-1 | NA | 12
TGCGCCAGCAGCTTGACAGCGGGAGGCTCCTACGAGCAGTACTTC | CASSLTAGGSYEQYF | TRBJ2-7 | NA | TRBV5-1 | TRBD2 | 15
TGTGCCAGCAGTTACTCCGACGGGGCCGAGGAGGCCCAGCATTTT | CASSYSDGAEEAQHF | TRBJ1-5 | NA | TRBV6-5 | NA | 15
TGCAGTGCTAGAGATCTACGGAGGGAGGGGAATGAAAAACTGTTTTTT | CSARDLRREGNEKLFF | TRBJ1-4 | many | TRBV20-1 | NA | 16
TGCAGCGCCGCGTTGTGGGGCCGAGAAGCTTTCTTT | CSAALWGREAFF | TRBJ1-1 | few | TRBV29-1 | NA | 12
TGTGCCAGCAGCCAAACGAGGGACCAAAACTATGGCTACACCTTC | CASSQTRDQNYGYTF | TRBJ1-2 | NA | TRBV3-1 | NA | 15
TGCAGTGCTAGAGATCCTCAGGCCGAGGTCACCTACGAGCAGTACTTC | CSARDPQAEVTYEQYF | TRBJ2-7 | few | TRBV20-1 | NA | 16
TGCAGTGCCCCCCCTAGCGGGGGCTACAATGAGCAGTTCTTC | CSAPPSGGYNEQFF | TRBJ2-1 | NA | TRBV20-1 | TRBD2 | 14
TGTGCCACCAGCAGAGCGGTGGGAGTTGGGTACAATGAGCAGTTCTTC | CATSRAVGVGYNEQFF | TRBJ2-1 | NA | TRBV15 | NA | 16
TGTGCCAGTAGTATTAGGCAGAATAGCAATCAGCCCCAGCATTTT | CASSIRQNSNQPQHF | TRBJ1-5 | NA | TRBV19 | NA | 15
TGTGCCAGCAGTGGTCGACAGGGGTGGGAGACCCAGTACTTC | CASSGRQGWETQYF | TRBJ2-5 | few | TRBV2 | TRBD1 | 14
TGTGCCAGCAGTCTAAGGACAGCTTCGCGCGAGCAGTACTTC | CASSLRTASREQYF | TRBJ2-7 | NA | TRBV6-1 | NA | 14
TGTGCCAGCAGCCCCCTAGGAGGGGACACTGAAGCTTTCTTT | CASSPLGGDTEAFF | TRBJ1-1 | many | TRBV18 | NA | 14
TGTGCCAGCAGCTGGGGGGCAGGGCCGCCCTATGGCTACACCTTC | CASSWGAGPPYGYTF | TRBJ1-2 | NA | TRBV7-8 | NA | 15
TGTGCCAGCAGTTTTCTCGGGACGGGTGGGACCCAGTACTTC | CASSFLGTGGTQYF | TRBJ2-5 | NA | TRBV12-3/TRBV12-4 | NA | 14
TGTGCCAGCAGCGTAGGGGTCCATCAAGAGACCCAGTACTTC | CASSVGVHQETQYF | TRBJ2-5 | NA | TRBV9 | NA | 14
TGCAGCGTTGAACACAGTACCTACGAGCAGTACTTC | CSVEHSTYEQYF | TRBJ2-7 | few | TRBV29-1 | NA | 12
TGTGCCATCAGTGAGTGGGCGGACAGCTACGAGCAGTACTTC | CAISEWADSYEQYF | TRBJ2-7 | many | TRBV10-3 | NA | 14
TGTGCCAGCAGTTACTCGGGCAACATAAACACTGAAGCTTTCTTT | CASSYSGNINTEAFF | TRBJ1-1 | few | TRBV6-5 | NA | 15
TGTGCCATCAGTGGATCTTGGACTAGCGGATCCTACGAGCAGTACTTC | CAISGSWTSGSYEQYF | TRBJ2-7 | few | TRBV10-3 | TRBD2 | 16
TGTGCCAGCAGTTTCGTTAGCGGGCGGGCCTACAATGAGCAGTTCTTC | CASSFVSGRAYNEQFF | TRBJ2-1 | NA | TRBV6-2/TRBV6-3 | TRBD2 | 16
TGCGCCAGCAGCCAAGTTATGCGGAATAGCGGCAATGAGCAGTTCTTC | CASSQVMRNSGNEQFF | TRBJ2-1 | NA | TRBV4-3 | NA | 16
TGTGCCAGTACACAGGGGGTACTTCCCTTCACTTACGAGCAGTACTTC | CASTQGVLPFTYEQYF | TRBJ2-7 | NA | TRBV6-4 | TRBD1 | 16
TGTGCCAGCAGCTTAACTAGAACGTTCTACAATGAGCAGTTCTTC | CASSLTRTFYNEQFF | TRBJ2-1 | few | TRBV7-2 | NA | 15
TGTGCCTGGAGTGTATGGGGAGTTGTCTATGAGCAGTTCTTC | CAWSVWGVVYEQFF | TRBJ2-1 | NA | TRBV30 | NA | 14
TGTGCCAGCAGCCAAGTGGGACTAGCGGGGAGCAATGAGCAGTTCTTC | CASSQVGLAGSNEQFF | TRBJ2-1 | few | TRBV4-2 | TRBD2 | 16
TGTGCCACCACGACAGGGCCCATCATCTTT | CATTTGPIIF | TRBJ1-1 | NA | TRBV12-3/TRBV12-4 | TRBD1 | 10
TGTGCCAGCAGTTACCGGACAGTTTGGCAGAGATACGAGCAGTACTTC | CASSYRTVWQRYEQYF | TRBJ2-7 | NA | TRBV6-2/TRBV6-3 | NA | 16
TGCGCCAGCGGGGGGTGGGATGGCTACACCTTC | CASGGWDGYTF | TRBJ1-2 | many | TRBV4-1 | NA | 11
TGTGCCAGCAGCAGGGACGTAGAAAATTCACCCCTCCACTTT | CASSRDVENSPLHF | TRBJ1-6 | few | TRBV12-3/TRBV12-4 | NA | 14